Below are 13 T cell receptor beta chains sequenced from a single sample in a study of spatial heterogeneity in lung cancer. The time point here: blood at routine non-recurrence follow-up after resection. Tumor, nontumor lung or frozen PBMC supplied whole RNA, sequenced without sorting. TCRdb re-derived calls from the 5' RACE reads in MiXCR, one entry per CDR3 protein. Of more than 95,000 distinct CDR3 sequences listed, 9% to 15% were seen once; the top ten hold roughly 17%. Sequences were derived from PBMCs, sampled at follow-up. These receptors came from a male donor with early-stage non-small cell lung cancer.

The chain recombines TRBV28 with TRBJ2-2, with a weak D call TRBD2 (6 bases). With 5 bases removed from V and 6 bases from J, the gap between germline ends came to 13 bases. This CDR3 has 14 amino acids. Germline-derived CDR1 and CDR2 are MDHEN and SYDVKM. Here the CDR3 reads CASSPPGVPGELFF. The DNA of the CDR3 is TGTGCCAGCAGTCCCCCGGGGGTTCCCGGGGAGCTGTTTTTT.

This clonotype was seen repeatedly, ten times or more. The rearrangement joins TRBV20-1 to TRBJ1-5, with D possibly being TRBD1 (6 bases). V was cut by 0 bases and J by 3 bases, with 15 bases left in between. This CDR3 is built from 16 residues. Germline V gives CDR1 DFQATT, CDR2 SNEGSKA (reference sequence). The CDR3 here is CSARDGVQGPNQPQHF. Here the CDR3 DNA reads TGCAGTGCTAGAGATGGGGTACAGGGACCCAATCAGCCCCAGCATTTT.

V is TRBV5-4 and J is TRBJ1-2; unclear D gene. Trimming removed 5 bases at V and 8 bases at J, with 22 bases between. Per germline, CDR1 SGHNT and CDR2 YYREEE (reference sequence). The CDR3 runs to 15 residues. The CDR3 here is CASRLGKWELEGYTF. In DNA, the CDR3 is TGTGCCAGCAGACTGGGGAAGTGGGAACTCGAGGGCTACACCTTC.

The sample holds a few counts of this clonotype. The gene calls are TRBV6-2 or TRBV6-3 and TRBJ1-6; 9 nucleotides match TRBD1. V lost 6 bases to trimming and J lost 6 bases; unmatched junction nucleotides: 6. The germline V gene encodes CDR1 MNHEY and CDR2 SVGEGT. The CDR3 is made up of 15 amino acids. CDR3 amino acids: CASSTQGAGNSPLHF. In DNA form, the CDR3 reads TGTGCCAGCAGCACACAGGGGGCCGGTAATTCACCCCTCCACTTT.

This clonotype was found a few times. The chain carries TRBV10-3 and TRBJ1-5; 7 positions agree with TRBD1. The CDR3 length is 15 residues. V lost 10 bases to trimming and J lost 4 bases; unmatched junction nucleotides: 13. CDR1 and CDR2 (germline): ENHRY, SYGVKD. For the CDR3, the DNA is TGTGCCACCAAAGCTCAGGACAGGTCAAATCAGCCCCAGCATTTT. The encoded protein is CATKAQDRSNQPQHF.

The CDR3 bases are TGTGCCACCAGTGATTTCCGCCCCTCCGGATTCGGGACTAGCCGTCGCGATACGCAGTATTTT. This codes for CATSDFRPSGFGTSRRDTQYF. The genes are TRBV24-1 and TRBJ2-3; 9 positions agree with TRBD2. V shed 1 base and J 6 bases; nucleotides not matched to a gene: 22. The germline CDR1 and CDR2 sequences are KGHDR and SFDVKD. The CDR3 is 21 residues long.

This clonotype appeared many times. The V call is TRBV29-1, the J call TRBJ2-3, with D unclear. This CDR3 is built from 10 residues. V lost 3 bases and J 3 bases, leaving 1 base between the germline ends. Per the germline V gene, CDR1 is SQVTM and CDR2 is ANQGSEA. The CDR3 reads CSVDTDTQYF. CDR3 in DNA: TGCAGCGTTGATACAGATACGCAGTATTTT.

This clonotype was observed a handful of times. The chain carries TRBV11-2 and TRBJ2-7; maybe TRBD2 (7 bases). Germline assignment: CDR1 SGHAT and CDR2 FQNNGV. Trimming took 1 base from V and 4 from J, leaving 11 bases between them. The CDR3 extends over 14 amino acids. Here the CDR3 reads CASSLVGGHYEQYF. CDR3 coding DNA: TGTGCCAGCAGCTTAGTCGGGGGGCATTACGAGCAGTACTTC.

There are a few counts of this clonotype. The chain carries TRBV28 and TRBJ2-7, with 9 bases lining up with TRBD1. The trim removed 5 bases at V and 4 bases at J, leaving 9 bases unmatched. Looked up from germline, CDR1 is MDHEN and CDR2 is SYDVKM. This CDR3 region has 15 residues. The CDR3 DNA follows: TGTGCCAGCAGTGCCCCCGGGACAGGGCTATACGAGCAGTACTTC. Translation: CASSAPGTGLYEQYF. The full variable domain, its missing parts supplied by reference TRBV28 and TRBJ2-7, is DVKVTQSSRYLVKRTGEKVFLECVQDMDHENMFWYRQDPGLGLRLIYFSYDVKMKEKGDIPEGYSVSREKKERFSLILESASTNQTSMYLCASSAPGTGLYEQYFGPGTRLTVT.

There are a few counts of this clonotype. The CDR3: CASSFRTSGQETQYF. The CDR3 DNA reads as TGTGCCAGCAGCTTCCGGACTAGCGGGCAAGAGACCCAGTACTTC. The J gene is TRBJ2-5, the V gene TRBV11-2; 11 positions match TRBD2. Per the germline V gene, CDR1 is SGHAT and CDR2 is FQNNGV. This CDR3 is built from 15 residues. With 3 bases clipped from V and 2 bases from J, the junction kept 2 bases outside the gene matches. The full variable domain, rest sourced from reference TRBV11-2 and TRBJ2-5, is EAGVAQSPRYKIIEKRQSVAFWCNPISGHATLYWYQQILGQGPKLLIQFQNNGVVDDSQLPKDRFSAERLKGVDSTLKIQPAKLEDSAVYLCASSFRTSGQETQYFGPGTRLLVL.

This clonotype was picked up many times. The J gene is TRBJ1-1, the V gene TRBV12-3 or TRBV12-4; the D is unclear. CDR3 length equals 14 residues. Trimming pared 6 bases from V and 4 bases from J, leaving 15 bases between. CDR3 DNA: TGTGCCAGCAGAACCGGGCTAGAGGGCACTGAAGCTTTCTTT. It codes for CASRTGLEGTEAFF.

This clonotype was counted only a few times. V is TRBV27 and J is TRBJ1-6, with 8 bases aligning to TRBD1. In germline, CDR1 is MNHEY, CDR2 SMNVEV (reference sequence). The junction had 7 bases not matched to a gene; V was cut back by 6 bases and J by 0 bases. CDR3 length: 17 amino acids. DNA of the CDR3: TGTGCCAGCAGAGCCGGGACAGGCAACTCCTATAATTCACCCCTCCACTTT. It specifies CASRAGTGNSYNSPLHF.

Only a few counts were recorded for this clonotype. The rearrangement uses TRBV11-2 and TRBJ2-3; 9 bases map to TRBD2. The CDR3 is 15 residues long. Germline CDR1 is SGHAT and CDR2 is FQNNGV. The ends lost 1 base at V and 7 bases at J; junction bases unmatched: 6. CDR3 region: CASSLAASGEYTQYF. CDR3 DNA sequence: TGTGCCAGCAGCTTAGCGGCTAGCGGGGAATATACGCAGTATTTT.